These T cell receptor beta chains were read from a single sample in a study of spatial heterogeneity in lung cancer. TCRdb independently ran MiXCR on the 5' RACE reads; one entry per CDR3 protein. The profile shows tens of thousands of distinct CDR3 sequences, approximately 12% of them singletons. The sequenced sample was PBMCs, obtained at surgery. The receptors derive from a male donor with early-stage non-small cell lung cancer. Both conserved end residues are part of each CDR3. The D gene is left open where the match is weak. Not every row has a clone size; where given, it reads once, few, many or a size class.

CDR3 protein,CDR3 DNA,V gene,D gene,clone size,J gene
CASSYGGQNTEAFF,TGTGCCAGCAGTTACGGGGGACAGAACACTGAAGCTTTCTTT,TRBV6-2/TRBV6-3,.,many,TRBJ1-1
CASSPREVTKNIQYF,TGTGCCAGCAGCCCCCGGGAGGTAACCAAAAACATTCAGTACTTC,TRBV7-9,TRBD2,few,TRBJ2-4
CASSHPSEAKNIQYF,TGTGCCAGCAGCCACCCCTCGGAGGCCAAAAACATTCAGTACTTC,TRBV7-9,.,few,TRBJ2-4
CASSFGGGAYGDTQYF,TGTGCCAGCAGTTTCGGAGGGGGGGCCTATGGAGATACGCAGTATTTT,TRBV12-3/TRBV12-4,.,few,TRBJ2-3
CATSEGRDMPIYGYTF,TGTGCCACCAGTGAGGGGCGGGACATGCCAATCTATGGCTACACCTTC,TRBV24-1,.,.,TRBJ1-2
CASSLEGSRYNEQFF,TGTGCCAGCAGCTTGGAGGGGTCCCGTTACAATGAGCAGTTCTTC,TRBV5-6,.,.,TRBJ2-1
CASSPSPGAAEQYF,TGTGCCAGCAGCCCCAGCCCCGGGGCGGCCGAGCAGTACTTC,TRBV7-8,.,few,TRBJ2-7
CASSIGGRVSYEQYF,TGTGCCAGCAGCATAGGGGGGCGGGTCTCCTACGAGCAGTACTTC,TRBV28,.,few,TRBJ2-7
CASSSRGEDTQYF,TGTGCCAGCAGCAGTAGAGGCGAAGATACGCAGTATTTT,TRBV7-9,.,.,TRBJ2-3
CSARGDRDTDTQYF,TGCAGTGCTAGAGGGGACAGAGACACAGATACGCAGTATTTT,TRBV20-1,TRBD1,few,TRBJ2-3
CSVEAPGQGNTEAFF,TGCAGCGTTGAAGCGCCGGGACAGGGGAACACTGAAGCTTTCTTT,TRBV29-1,TRBD1,few,TRBJ1-1
CASSMTDTQYF,TGCGCCAGCAGCATGACTGATACGCAGTATTTT,TRBV5-1,.,once,TRBJ2-3
CSVGNNRGPYDNSPLHF,TGCAGCGTTGGGAATAACAGGGGTCCATACGATAATTCACCCCTCCACTTT,TRBV29-1,TRBD1,many,TRBJ1-6
CASSLGRGPTNEQFF,TGTGCCAGCAGCTTAGGCCGGGGGCCCACCAATGAGCAGTTCTTC,TRBV7-6,.,.,TRBJ2-1
CASSSRGSLETQYF,TGTGCCAGCAGTTCCCGTGGTAGTCTTGAGACCCAGTACTTC,TRBV28,.,few,TRBJ2-5
CASSLNGRTDTQYF,TGTGCCAGCAGCTTAAACGGGCGCACAGATACGCAGTATTTT,TRBV7-2,.,few,TRBJ2-3
CASSLTGSANYGYTF,TGTGCCAGCAGCTTGACGGGAAGCGCTAACTATGGCTACACCTTC,TRBV5-5,.,.,TRBJ1-2
CASPTLYSNQPQHF,TGTGCCAGTCCAACTCTATATAGCAATCAGCCCCAGCATTTT,TRBV6-2/TRBV6-3,.,few,TRBJ1-5
CATSDLQETQYF,TGTGCCACCAGTGATTTGCAAGAGACCCAGTACTTC,TRBV24-1,.,few,TRBJ2-5
CATSRHPDSNQPQHF,TGTGCCACCAGCAGACATCCGGATAGCAATCAGCCCCAGCATTTT,TRBV15,.,few,TRBJ1-5
CASSEVRRVTDTQYF,TGTGCCAGCAGTGAAGTCCGCAGGGTTACAGATACGCAGTATTTT,TRBV6-1,.,many,TRBJ2-3
CASSSDRATYNEQFF,TGTGCCAGCAGCTCCGACAGGGCTACCTACAATGAGCAGTTCTTC,TRBV7-3,TRBD1,.,TRBJ2-1
CASSSPIGTGELFF,TGTGCCAGCAGTTCCCCTATAGGCACCGGGGAGCTGTTTTTT,TRBV12-3/TRBV12-4,.,.,TRBJ2-2
CASSPRRVLTGELFF,TGCGCCAGCAGCCCCCGGAGGGTTCTCACCGGGGAGCTGTTTTTT,TRBV5-1,.,few,TRBJ2-2
CASSAGLSTDTQYF,TGCGCCAGCAGCGCGGGCCTGTCCACAGATACGCAGTATTTT,TRBV5-1,.,many,TRBJ2-3
CASSGLLAGGKFF,TGTGCCAGCAGTGGGTTACTAGCGGGGGGCAAGTTCTTC,TRBV2,TRBD2,few,TRBJ2-1
CASSAPGTRSPQHF,TGTGCCAGCTCCGCTCCGGGGACACGATCGCCCCAGCATTTT,TRBV28,.,many,TRBJ1-5